The entry below gives a single T cell receptor beta chain sequence along with its context. How the authors handled the data: Amplifying reference gene primers gave estimates of nucleated cell counts. Generated by immunoSEQ multiplex PCR, the TCRdb table keeps only in-frame clones and is missing some. V and J calls and clone size are those listed in that table; D and trimming were worked out from the DNA. The sample consists of a few hundred thousand clones, 85% to 90% of them appearing once. The data were taken from a study of blood T cell repertoires in COVID-19. Study in general: COVID-19 samples from acute and convalescent phases originated in the United States, Italy and Spain. Nucleic acid was either cDNA or gDNA, and it came from T cells, B-cell-depleted T cells, or PBMCs.

The CDR3 is made up of 15 amino acids. The trim removed 6 bases at V and 2 bases at J, leaving 8 bases unmatched. Germline loops: CDR1 SNHLY, CDR2 FYNNEI. The study drew participants aged roughly 18 to 89 years from 24 US areas. The sample was PBMCs or T cells enriched from blood (not recorded which). The source is a woman between 18 and 29 years old in a cohort exposed to, infected with or recovered from COVID-19 (not recorded which). The gene calls are TRBV2 and TRBJ2-3; 7 nucleotides agree with TRBD1. The chain's CDR3 is CASRRTGGVTDTQYF. The CDR3 bases are TGTGCCAGCAGACGGACAGGAGGAGTCACAGATACGCAGTATTTT.